These T cell receptor beta chains were read from a single sample in a study of cytomegalovirus exposure and HLA in healthy donors. Method: immunoSEQ multiplex PCR; TCRdb's copy keeps in-frame clones and lacks some. The repertoire holds fewer than 200,000 clones, with approximately 77% as singletons. Source material: PBMCs. The source is a female donor in good health and CMV-seronegative. Both conserved end residues are part of each CDR3. The D gene is left open where the match is weak. A row's size may be missing; if present it is once, few, many or a size class.

clone_size,d_call,v_call,j_call,cdr3_nt,cdr3_aa
few,-,TRBV6-5,TRBJ1-2,TGTGCCAGCAGTTACCGCGGGGGCTCTGGGGACGGCTACACCTTC,CASSYRGGSGDGYTF
few,-,TRBV18,TRBJ1-3,TGTGCCAGCTCACGTAGGGGAAACTCTGGAAACACCATATATTTT,CASSRRGNSGNTIYF
-,-,TRBV27,TRBJ1-2,TGTGCCAGCAGTTTAGGGGCCGGCAGGGTCTATGGCTACACCTTC,CASSLGAGRVYGYTF
-,-,TRBV6-5,TRBJ2-7,TGTGCCAGCAGCCTCTTGGAGGGGGCCCTCTACGAGCAGTACTTC,CASSLLEGALYEQYF
-,-,TRBV2,TRBJ1-5,TGTGCCAGCAGGGAAGGGGGAGGCAATCAGCCCCAGCATTTT,CASREGGGNQPQHF
-,-,TRBV28,TRBJ1-2,TGTGCCAGCAGTTTGGGCAGGGACTATGGCTACACCTTC,CASSLGRDYGYTF
-,-,TRBV28,TRBJ1-2,TGTGCCAGCACATGGCAGGGGGGCTACACCTTC,CASTWQGGYTF
-,-,TRBV15,TRBJ2-6,TGTGCCACCAGGACAGATGGGGTGTCTGGGGCCAACGTCCTGACTTTC,CATRTDGVSGANVLTF
-,-,TRBV19,TRBJ1-2,TGTGCCAGTAGTATGGAGGACCCCACTAACTATGGCTACACCTTC,CASSMEDPTNYGYTF
-,TRBD2,TRBV18,TRBJ2-1,TGTGCCAGCTCACCCGGACTAGCGAGGGGGAATGAGCAGTTCTTC,CASSPGLARGNEQFF
-,TRBD1,TRBV7-3,TRBJ2-4,TGTGCCAGCAGCGGGGCTGTAGGGACAGAAAACATTCAGTACTTC,CASSGAVGTENIQYF
-,-,TRBV14,TRBJ2-7,TGTGCCAGCAGCCAAGTCGCGGCTTCCTACTACGAGCAGTACTTC,CASSQVAASYYEQYF
-,-,TRBV2,TRBJ2-3,TGTGCCAGCAGTGAACTATATAGTCTCTGGGCCTCCCTCACAGATACGCAGTATTTT,CASSELYSLWASLTDTQYF
-,-,TRBV19,TRBJ1-4,TGTGCCAGTAGTCCCTGGGCGGAAAAACTGTTTTTT,CASSPWAEKLFF
-,TRBD2,TRBV2,TRBJ2-1,TGTGCCAGCAGTGATCCCGGGGGGGTCCGACTAGCGGGCGTTCCCGACAATGAGCAGTTCTTC,CASSDPGGVRLAGVPDNEQFF
-,TRBD1,TRBV4-2,TRBJ1-4,TGTGCCAGCAGCCAAGACAGGGGGAGAGGTAATGAAAAACTGTTTTTT,CASSQDRGRGNEKLFF
-,-,TRBV4-2,TRBJ2-1,TGTGCCAGCAGCCAAGATCCCGTTTCCTACAATGAGCAGTTCTTC,CASSQDPVSYNEQFF
-,-,TRBV5-1,TRBJ1-2,TGCGCCAGCAGCTTGGGCGTTACCTATGGCTACACCTTC,CASSLGVTYGYTF
-,-,TRBV28,TRBJ1-2,TGTGCCAGTCGGACAGAGAACTATGGCTACACCTTC,CASRTENYGYTF
-,-,TRBV5-1,TRBJ1-1,TGCGCCAGCAGCTCGAATCAGGAAAGGAACACTGAAGCTTTCTTT,CASSSNQERNTEAFF
once,TRBD1,TRBV25-1,TRBJ1-2,TGTGCCAGCGGTGGGGACAGGGACTTGGGCTACACCTTC,CASGGDRDLGYTF
-,TRBD2,TRBV4-2,TRBJ2-1,TGTGCCAGCAGCCTGGGGGGGTCCTACAATGAGCAGTTCTTC,CASSLGGSYNEQFF
-,TRBD2,TRBV15,TRBJ2-7,TGTGCCACCAGCGCTTCCGGACTAGCGGCCAACTACGAGCAGTACTTC,CATSASGLAANYEQYF
once,TRBD2,TRBV18,TRBJ2-7,TGTGCCAGCTCACAGGAAAGCGGGAGCCGAGAGCAGTACTTC,CASSQESGSREQYF
-,TRBD2,TRBV29-1,TRBJ2-3,TGCAGCGTGACGGGACTAGCGGGAGGCACGCAGTATTTT,CSVTGLAGGTQYF
-,-,TRBV6-5,TRBJ1-4,TGTGCCTGCGCCGTCCGATTTAATGAAAAACTGTTTTTT,CACAVRFNEKLFF
-,-,TRBV27,TRBJ1-5,TGTGCCAGCAGGGACCTAGGACAGAGCAATCAGCCCCAGCATTTT,CASRDLGQSNQPQHF
once,TRBD1,TRBV11-2,TRBJ1-2,TGTGCCAGCAGCCCGGACAGGGGGGTTGGCTACACCTTC,CASSPDRGVGYTF
-,TRBD2,TRBV5-1,TRBJ2-1,TGCGCCAGCAGCTTGTCTAGCGGGAGATTAAATGAGCAGTTCTTC,CASSLSSGRLNEQFF
-,TRBD1,TRBV28,TRBJ2-5,TGTGCCAGCAGACAGGGGATAGAGACCCAGTACTTC,CASRQGIETQYF
-,-,TRBV5-1,TRBJ2-3,TGCGCCAGCAGGCGGACGGTCACGGGGACAGATACGCAGTATTTT,CASRRTVTGTDTQYF
few,TRBD2,TRBV15,TRBJ2-1,TGTGCCACCAGCCCTTGGACTAGCGGGGGGGCGTTCTTC,CATSPWTSGGAFF
few,TRBD2,TRBV4-3,TRBJ2-1,TGCGCCAGCAGCCAGGACCGTTCCGGGACTAGGCCTTACAATGAGCAGTTCTTC,CASSQDRSGTRPYNEQFF
-,-,TRBV9,TRBJ1-1,TGTGCCAGCAGGTCCGGGGCCTCCGGGGGAGACACTGAAGCTTTCTTT,CASRSGASGGDTEAFF
-,TRBD1,TRBV6-5,TRBJ1-5,TGTGCCAGCAGTGGGGGGACAGACAATCAGCCCCAGCATTTT,CASSGGTDNQPQHF
few,-,TRBV5-5,TRBJ1-3,TGTGCCAGCAGCTTGGGATCGCTACTACCTGGAAACACCATATATTTT,CASSLGSLLPGNTIYF
-,-,TRBV12-5,TRBJ1-2,TGTGCTAGTGGTTTTGGGCAGTCTGGCTACACCTTC,CASGFGQSGYTF
-,-,TRBV6-6,TRBJ2-5,TGTGCCAGCAGTTACTCGTCCGGGTTTGGAAGGGAGACCCAGTACTTC,CASSYSSGFGRETQYF
-,-,TRBV9,TRBJ2-2,TGTGCCAGCAGCGTAGATCAGGGAGGCGGGGAGCTGTTTTTT,CASSVDQGGGELFF
-,TRBD1,TRBV7-9,TRBJ2-5,TGTGCCAGCAGCTTAGCGCTCTTTCGACAGGGTGATAAAGAGACCCAGTACTTC,CASSLALFRQGDKETQYF
-,TRBD1,TRBV6-5,TRBJ2-2,TGTGCCAGCAGTTACGCCGGGACAGGGGTCACCGGGGAGCTGTTTTTT,CASSYAGTGVTGELFF
-,TRBD2,TRBV7-2,TRBJ2-7,TGTGCCAGCAGCTTAGAGGGCGGGAGGGAGGTAAAGCAGTACTTC,CASSLEGGREVKQYF
-,-,TRBV30,TRBJ1-4,TGTGCCTGGAGTGTTCGCCTCAACGCGGGGCCAACTAATGAAAAACTGTTTTTT,CAWSVRLNAGPTNEKLFF
-,TRBD1,TRBV5-6,TRBJ1-5,TGTGCCAGCATACGGGGACAGGGGGAGATGAGCAATCAGCCCCAGCATTTT,CASIRGQGEMSNQPQHF
-,-,TRBV6-1,TRBJ2-1,TGTGCCAGCAGTGATAACAGCTACAATGAGCAGTTCTTC,CASSDNSYNEQFF
-,TRBD2,TRBV28,TRBJ2-1,TGTGCCAGCAGTCTAGCGGGAGGGTACAATGAGCAGTTCTTC,CASSLAGGYNEQFF